The 22 T cell receptor beta chains presented below share a single source sample, sequenced in a study of identical twins. TCRdb reprocessed the 5' RACE reads with MiXCR, giving one entry per CDR3 protein. The sample yields 600,000 to 700,000 distinct CDR3 sequences, about 20% seen once. The same specimen was also included in a second study, on T cells expressing NK-cell markers.

The sequenced sample consisted of PBMCs. These receptors were taken from a woman in her late teens or twenties in good health.

This clonotype showed up just a few times. The genes are TRBV9 and TRBJ2-7; D is perhaps TRBD2 (5 bases). Germline V lookup: CDR1 SGDLS, CDR2 YYNGEE. The V end was cut by 0 bases, the J end by 5 bases, with 15 bases between. The CDR3 has 15 amino acids. This chain's CDR3 is CASSVAPWERDEQYF. The CDR3 DNA follows: TGTGCCAGCAGCGTAGCTCCATGGGAGAGAGACGAGCAGTACTTC.

This clonotype was found a few times. The chain joins TRBV7-2 to TRBJ1-2; D is ambiguous. The CDR3 length is 13 residues. Germline V gene sequence: CDR1 SGHTA, CDR2 FQGNSA. V gave up 1 base and J gave up 14 bases, with 17 bases separating them. The CDR3 reads CASSLGRAGASTF. The CDR3 nucleotides are TGTGCCAGCAGCTTAGGGCGAGCCGGCGCTAGTACCTTC.

This clonotype showed up just once. The chain employs TRBV7-6 and TRBJ2-5; 8 positions match TRBD2. V gave up 1 base and J gave up 2 bases; unmatched junction bases: 6. The V gene's germline CDR1 is SGHVS and CDR2 FNYEAQ. This CDR3 contains 16 residues. CDR3 amino acids: CASSLGPAGEQETQYF. As DNA, the CDR3 is TGTGCCAGCAGCTTAGGGCCAGCGGGGGAACAAGAGACCCAGTACTTC.

This chain links TRBV7-6 with TRBJ2-7; 7 nucleotides agree with TRBD2. The germline V gene encodes CDR1 SGHVS and CDR2 FNYEAQ. The J segment lost 1 base and the V segment lost 5 bases, leaving 17 bases of the junction unmatched. The CDR3 has 18 amino acids. The CDR3 protein is CASSLVSFSAGDSYEQYF. The CDR3, as DNA: TGTGCCAGCAGCCTAGTCTCTTTTTCTGCGGGGGATTCCTACGAGCAGTACTTC.

This clonotype has at least ten counts. This chain connects TRBV29-1 to TRBJ2-5, with D unclear. CDR1 is SQVTM and CDR2 is ANQGSEA in the germline V gene. The V end lost 2 bases, the J end lost 0 bases, and 13 bases lay between the germline ends. The CDR3 is made up of 15 amino acids. CDR3 sequence (DNA): TGCAGCGTTGAATATCGCCGGATTCACCAAGAGACCCAGTACTTC. Translated, it gives CSVEYRRIHQETQYF.

The chain joins TRBV6-1 to TRBJ1-4, with TRBD1 matching 7 bases. The CDR3 has 15 amino acids. J was trimmed by 5 bases and V by 2 bases; bases with no gene match: 5. Looked up from germline, CDR1 is MNHNS and CDR2 is SASEGT. CDR3 coding DNA: TGTGCCAGCAGTGAACTTGGGACAGCGAATGAAAAACTGTTTTTT. Its protein product is CASSELGTANEKLFF.

There are many counts of this clonotype. V is TRBV24-1 and J is TRBJ2-1; 7 nucleotides line up with TRBD1. CDR3 length: 14 residues. After removal of 5 bases from V and 8 bases from J, the junction contained 8 bases not matched to a gene. Germline V CDR1 and CDR2: KGHDR, SFDVKD. CDR3 sequence reads: CATSVTGVVHEQFF. CDR3 coding DNA: TGTGCCACCAGTGTAACAGGGGTGGTACATGAGCAGTTCTTC.

This clonotype has more than one count but fewer than ten. The chain joins TRBV27 to TRBJ2-5; D possibly uses TRBD1 or TRBD2 (5 bases each). From germline, CDR1 is MNHEY and CDR2 SMNVEV (reference sequence). CDR3 size: 16 residues. The ends were cut back, 5 bases at V and 5 bases at J, with 21 bases in the middle. DNA for the CDR3: TGTGCCAGCAGTACCACCGGGACCACGGTGAGGGAGACCCAGTACTTC. As protein: CASSTTGTTVRETQYF.

This clonotype showed up just a few times. V usage is TRBV7-9 and J usage is TRBJ1-1; 7 bases align to TRBD1. The CDR3 has 16 residues. With 4 bases clipped from V and 0 bases from J, the junction kept 8 bases outside the gene matches. Germline V gene data show CDR1 as SEHNR and CDR2 as FQNEAQ (reference sequence). The CDR3 DNA reads TGTGCCAGCAGCTGGGACCGGGACAGCCTGAACACTGAAGCTTTCTTT. This translates into CASSWDRDSLNTEAFF.

This clonotype has only a few counts. This chain uses TRBV4-3 with TRBJ2-5, with TRBD2 as a possible D gene (6 bases). Germline CDR1 reads LGHNA; CDR2 reads YSLEER. V shed 1 base and J shed 5 bases, with 23 bases lying between them. This CDR3 contains 18 residues. CDR3 loop: CASSQGDFATSTRETQYF. The CDR3 coding sequence is TGCGCCAGCAGCCAAGGCGACTTTGCGACTAGTACCAGGGAGACCCAGTACTTC.

The J gene is TRBJ2-4, the V gene TRBV20-1; D not certain. Germline V gene lookup returns CDR1 DFQATT and CDR2 SNEGSKA (reference sequence). V was shortened by 6 bases and J by 1 base, with 16 bases between the two germline ends. CDR3 length: 15 residues. The CDR3 nucleotides are TGCAGTGCCCCGCCCCGGTGGTATGCCAAAAACATTCAGTACTTC. Its protein is CSAPPRWYAKNIQYF.

The chain employs TRBV5-1 and TRBJ2-7; 7 nucleotides align to TRBD1. Germline CDR1 SGHRS, CDR2 YFSETQ. The CDR3 length is 13 residues. The ends lost 6 bases at V and 3 bases at J; junction bases unmatched: 6. The CDR3 sequence: CASTGQTYYEQYF. Written as DNA, the CDR3 is TGCGCCAGCACGGGACAGACTTACTACGAGCAGTACTTC.

The V gene is TRBV6-6, the J gene TRBJ2-2; D not resolved. There are 11 residues in the CDR3. The V end lost 8 bases, the J end lost 10 bases, and 11 bases lay between the germline ends. Per germline, CDR1 MNHNY and CDR2 SVGAGI (reference sequence). CDR3 coding DNA: TGTGCCAGCGGATCTTACGAGGAGCTGTTTTTT. Encoded protein: CASGSYEELFF.

In nucleotides, the CDR3 is TGTGCCATCAGTGAGTCCGGGTCCGCTAATCAGCCCCAGCATTTT. It is translated as CAISESGSANQPQHF. J is TRBJ1-5 and V is TRBV10-3; D ambiguous. Germline V gene data show CDR1 as ENHRY and CDR2 as SYGVKD. The CDR3 length is 15 residues. V was cut by 0 bases and J by 4 bases, with 10 bases left in between.

This CDR3 is CASSYLQGAGELFF. The CDR3 DNA follows: TGTGCCAGCAGTTATCTACAGGGGGCCGGGGAGCTGTTTTTT. This chain links TRBV12-3 or TRBV12-4 with TRBJ2-2, with 8 positions matching TRBD1. This CDR3 region has 14 residues. V lost 4 bases to trimming and J lost 6 bases; unmatched junction nucleotides: 4.

Only a few counts were recorded for this clonotype. V usage is TRBV21-1 and J usage is TRBJ1-1. TRBV21-1 is classified as a pseudogene. The CDR3 is made up of 14 amino acids. In DNA, the CDR3 is TGTGCCAGCAGCAAACCGACAGTGAACACTGAAGCTTTCTTT. Translation: CASSKPTVNTEAFF.

This chain uses TRBV9 with TRBJ2-3; 7 bases map to TRBD1. With 0 bases clipped from V and 2 bases from J, the junction kept 6 bases outside the gene matches. The germline V gene encodes CDR1 SGDLS and CDR2 YYNGEE. The CDR3 length is 16 residues. The CDR3 protein is CASSVAKGAYTDTQYF. The CDR3 DNA sequence: TGTGCCAGCAGCGTAGCGAAGGGGGCCTACACAGATACGCAGTATTTT.

The chain couples TRBV5-1 to TRBJ1-2; D is unresolved. Germline CDR1 is SGHRS and CDR2 is YFSETQ. CDR3 length: 15 amino acids. Between the trimmed V and J ends, which lost 4 bases and 3 bases, there was a span of 16 bases. The CDR3 DNA follows: TGCGCCAGCAGCCACTCCTCCCTAGGAGACTATGGCTACACCTTC. Translated: CASSHSSLGDYGYTF.

V is TRBV20-1 and J is TRBJ1-1; 8 positions match TRBD1. Germline trimming cut 7 bases from V and 11 bases from J; bases unmatched to any gene: 12. CDR3 size: 12 residues. The germline gives CDR1 DFQATT, CDR2 SNEGSKA (reference sequence). The CDR3 bases are TGCAGTGTCTCCCAGGGGGCCGAAAGTGCTTTCTTT. Protein: CSVSQGAESAFF.

This rearrangement joins TRBV5-5 to TRBJ1-6; TRBD1 matches 10 bases. The length of the CDR3 is 15 residues. The germline gives CDR1 SGHKS, CDR2 YYEKEE (reference sequence). V was clipped by 3 bases and J by 10 bases; unmatched bases: 7. The CDR3 DNA reads as TGTGCCAGCAGCTCCCCGGGACAGGGGAGGTCACCCCTCCACTTT. It specifies CASSSPGQGRSPLHF.

The rearrangement joins TRBV5-1 to TRBJ2-2; D tentatively reads TRBD1 or TRBD2 (5 bases each). Germline CDR1 SGHRS, CDR2 YFSETQ. This CDR3 is built from 17 residues. With 0 bases removed from V and 5 bases from J, the gap between germline ends came to 17 bases. DNA for the CDR3: TGCGCCAGCAGCTTGGCCGAGGGGTTTCTCCGGACCGGGGAGCTGTTTTTT. Amino acid sequence: CASSLAEGFLRTGELFF.

This clonotype was counted a few times. The rearrangement links TRBV27 to TRBJ2-1; no definite D call. Trimming stripped 10 bases from V and 4 bases from J, with 20 bases between. Per the germline V gene, CDR1 is MNHEY and CDR2 is SMNVEV (reference sequence). The CDR3 consists of 15 residues. CDR3 in DNA: TGTGCCACCCGCCTCTCCTGGGCCGGTTACAATGAGCAGTTCTTC. It is translated as CATRLSWAGYNEQFF.